This entry features one T cell receptor beta chain sequence. The data were obtained in a study of blood T cell repertoires in COVID-19. Libraries were prepared by immunoSEQ multiplex PCR; TCRdb keeps only in-frame clonotypes and omits some of them. The table has about 210,000 clones, 90% seen once. What was sequenced was PBMCs or T cells enriched from blood (not recorded which). The receptor's source is a man aged 25-45 years who had recovered from COVID-19.

CDR3 in amino acids: CASTPPGGGGQPQHF. The CDR3 bases are TGTGCCAGTACCCCACCGGGGGGGGGAGGTCAGCCCCAGCATTTT. The chain has TRBV19 and TRBJ1-5; tentative D call: TRBD1 (5 bases). Germline V gene sequence: CDR1 LNHDA, CDR2 SQIVND (reference sequence). This CDR3 comprises 15 residues. The V gene lost 7 bases and the J gene lost 6 bases, with 19 bases spanning the gap.